This TCR beta chain was captured in a study of CD4+ T cells in melanoma (dated 2022 in TCRdb). Context from the whole study: The study examined neoantigen-specific CD4+ T cells in human melanoma. General conclusions and limits of the study: Neoantigen-specific CD4+ T cells in melanoma were reported to show diverse differentiation states. The report described a correlation between neoantigen-specific CD4+ T cells and the function of CD8+ T cells, macrophages and B cells.

This clone was seen just once. The specificity of this receptor is unknown. Base qualities are not provided; no much larger clone lies one nucleotide away. Donors were patients with melanoma. The library was produced with the immunoSEQ multiplex PCR assay. Here the immuneACCESS table is served through TCRdb, limited to in-frame sequences with V and J called. Missing clones are a known gap in these copies; in checked studies unresolved V genes cover under half, and the rest lacks a known reason. For this sample there are roughly 10,000 clones; 60% to 75% appear just once. The ten most abundant clones make up 7.5% to 9.5% of the sample. Trimming removed 4 bases from V and 5 bases from J, leaving 8 bases between the germline ends. As encoded in the germline V gene, CDR1 is MDHEN while CDR2 is SYDVKM. The CDR3 holds 12 amino acids from the cysteine to the phenylalanine. Only the CDR3 DNA stays, 36 bases, in frame from base 1.

The rearranged chain carries TRBV28 and TRBJ1-1, with the D gene not clear enough to name. The sequence derives from a human donor with melanoma. The sequencing input was cells from a culture (not recorded whether cultured in vitro). The sequenced DNA: TGTGCCAGCAGTTCCTATAAGACTGAAGCTTTCTTT. It encodes CASSSYKTEAFF.